The 25 T cell receptor beta chains below all came from one sample that was sequenced in a study of T-cell memory formation after mild COVID-19. In TCRdb, the 5' RACE reads were re-called with MiXCR into one record per CDR3 protein. The sample lists some 300,000 distinct CDR3 sequences; about 20% were seen once. Material: PBMCs or a T cell subset sorted from them (not recorded which). The receptors shown here come from a young man who had mild COVID-19 (a few samples of this study predate the infection). Cell type and time point are not known.

Turning to this clonotype: An end of the junction does not agree with germline; a read error may underlie this. This rearrangement joins TRBV7-7 to TRBJ2-5, with D maybe TRBD2 (5 bases). The CDR3 runs 13 residues. Germline-derived CDR1 and CDR2 are SSHAT and FNYEAQ (reference sequence). CDR3 bases: TGTGCTAGCAGCTTATTAGCGAGAGAGACCCAGTACTTC. It specifies CASSLLARETQYF.

This clonotype has more than one count but fewer than ten. The gene calls are TRBV5-1 and TRBJ2-7, with 12 nucleotides matching TRBD1. The CDR3 has 14 amino acids. Trimming at V came to 4 bases and at J to 4 bases, leaving 3 bases not matched to a gene. CDR1 SGHRS and CDR2 YFSETQ come from the germline V gene. The CDR3 DNA is TGCGCCAGCAGCGGGACAGGGGGCATGTACGAGCAGTACTTC. It encodes CASSGTGGMYEQYF.

The chain joins TRBV12-3 or TRBV12-4 to TRBJ2-3, with 8 bases identical to TRBD2. The CDR3 covers 15 residues. The V segment lost 8 bases and the J segment 7 bases; nucleotides outside the gene matches: 14. This chain's CDR3 is CASGLTGTSRYTQYF. The CDR3 nucleotides are TGTGCCAGCGGACTAACCGGGACTAGTCGATATACGCAGTATTTT.

This clonotype showed up just a few times. The rearrangement uses TRBV5-6 and TRBJ1-1; D remains ambiguous. The CDR3 has 14 amino acids. Deletions cut 3 bases from V and 0 bases from J, with 9 bases between. The germline V gene encodes CDR1 SGHDT and CDR2 YYEEEE. Written as DNA, the CDR3 is TGTGCCAGCAGCTCCCCCCCGATGAACACTGAAGCTTTCTTT. It is translated as CASSSPPMNTEAFF.

CDR3 nucleotide sequence: TGCAGTGCTGGGTCGGGTCAAGAGACCCAGTACTTC. Protein: CSAGSGQETQYF. This chain joins TRBV20-1 and TRBJ2-5; D not resolved. This CDR3 comprises 12 residues. Germline V gene lookup returns CDR1 DFQATT and CDR2 SNEGSKA (reference sequence). Deletions cut 5 bases from V and 2 bases from J, with 9 bases between.

This clonotype was seen ten or more times. The chain uses TRBV6-6 and TRBJ2-7; D might be TRBD1 or TRBD2, each matching 5 bases. The CDR3 sequence is 12 residues long. From germline, CDR1 is MNHNY and CDR2 SVGAGI (reference sequence). V lost 8 bases, J lost 3 bases, and 11 bases lay in between. The CDR3 protein is CASEGPYYEQYV. CDR3 in DNA: TGTGCCAGCGAGGGGCCGTACTACGAGCAGTACGTC.

This clonotype was detected a few times. This chain connects TRBV4-3 to TRBJ1-4; maybe TRBD1 (5 bases). CDR1 is LGHNA, CDR2 YSLEER, per germline. The V end was cut by 5 bases, the J end by 5 bases, with 9 bases between. The CDR3 extends over 13 amino acids. The DNA of the CDR3 is TGCGCCAGCAGCTCGGGGGTAAATGAAAAACTGTTTTTT. Translated: CASSSGVNEKLFF.

In its sample, this clonotype was seen a few times. The CDR3 here is CASQRGPLDEQFF. CDR3 coding DNA: TGTGCCAGTCAGCGGGGACCTTTGGATGAGCAGTTCTTC. This sequence joins TRBV7-9 and TRBJ2-1; 7 nucleotides line up with TRBD2. CDR3 length: 13 amino acids. Trimming at V came to 9 bases and at J to 8 bases, leaving 10 bases not matched to a gene. CDR1 is SEHNR, CDR2 FQNEAQ, per germline (reference sequence).

A few counts support this clonotype. The V and J genes are TRBV7-2 and TRBJ2-1, with D perhaps matching TRBD2 (7 bases). Germline V CDR1 and CDR2: SGHTA, FQGNSA. V lost 5 bases to trimming and J lost 0 bases, with 14 bases between them. The CDR3 is 16 residues long. The CDR3 DNA is TGTGCCAGCAGCGCCTCCGGGGGGCTCTCCTACAATGAGCAGTTCTTC. This sequence encodes CASSASGGLSYNEQFF.

V and J are TRBV4-3 and TRBJ1-4; D ambiguous. CDR1 and CDR2 from the germline V gene are LGHNA and YSLEER. The CDR3 covers 15 residues. The V and J ends lost 0 bases and 8 bases respectively, with 13 bases between them. The CDR3 region has the DNA TGCGCCAGCAGCCAAGACCCGGGAGTTAGCGAAAAACTGTTTTTT. This sequence encodes CASSQDPGVSEKLFF.

The chain is built from TRBV19 and TRBJ1-5; D remains ambiguous. This CDR3 comprises 13 residues. The germline CDR1 and CDR2 sequences are LNHDA and SQIVND (reference sequence). Deletions cut 3 bases from V and 6 bases from J, with 9 bases between. The CDR3: CASSMGLVQPQHF. The CDR3 coding sequence is TGTGCCAGTAGTATGGGGTTGGTTCAGCCCCAGCATTTT. The full variable domain, its missing parts supplied by reference TRBV19 and TRBJ1-5, is DGGITQSPKYLFRKEGQNVTLSCEQNLNHDAMYWYRQDPGQGLRLIYYSQIVNDFQKGDIAEGYSVSREKKESFPLTVTSAQKNPTAFYLCASSMGLVQPQHFGDGTRLSIL.

V is TRBV6-6 and J is TRBJ2-1; the D gene is possibly TRBD1 (6 bases). V lost 4 bases, J lost 10 bases, and 17 bases lay in between. There are 14 residues in the CDR3. The germline gives CDR1 MNHNY, CDR2 SVGAGI (reference sequence). The CDR3 loop reads CASSSGTTGREQFF. The CDR3 coding sequence is TGTGCCAGCAGTTCCGGGACGACAGGACGGGAGCAGTTCTTC.

The CDR3 DNA follows: TGCAGTGCTGATGAGGGGCGCGACTATGGCTACACCTTC. Its protein product is CSADEGRDYGYTF. This chain joins TRBV20-1 and TRBJ1-2; D possibly corresponds to TRBD1 (5 bases). Looked up from germline, CDR1 is DFQATT and CDR2 is SNEGSKA (reference sequence). This CDR3 contains 13 residues. Trimming left V 5 bases short and J 3 bases short, with 13 bases between.

In its sample, this clonotype was seen a few times. This sequence joins TRBV20-1 and TRBJ1-1; D is undetermined. The CDR3 runs 14 residues. V was shortened by 0 bases and J by 3 bases, with 11 bases between the two germline ends. From germline, CDR1 is DFQATT and CDR2 SNEGSKA (reference sequence). CDR3 DNA: TGCAGTGCTAGAGATCCTCTGACCCACACTGAAGCTTTCTTT. As protein: CSARDPLTHTEAFF.

The V call is TRBV19, the J call TRBJ1-5, with a weak D call TRBD1 (6 bases). CDR1 is LNHDA and CDR2 is SQIVND in the germline V gene (reference sequence). Trimming removed 10 bases at V and 4 bases at J, with 17 bases between. The CDR3 has 14 amino acids. The CDR3 sequence is CATGQGRRNQPQHF. CDR3 DNA sequence: TGTGCCACCGGCCAGGGGAGAAGGAATCAGCCCCAGCATTTT.

CDR3 amino acids: CASSSLGLAGDEQFF. The CDR3 coding sequence is TGCGCCAGCAGCTCCCTGGGACTAGCGGGGGATGAGCAGTTCTTC. The V and J genes are TRBV5-1 and TRBJ2-1, with 14 bases aligning to TRBD2. The V gene's germline CDR1 is SGHRS and CDR2 YFSETQ. The CDR3 covers 15 residues. With V trimmed by 3 bases and J by 8 bases, 4 bases remained unmatched.

In this sample, this clonotype turned up many times. The rearrangement links TRBV5-1 to TRBJ1-1; D might be TRBD1 (5 bases). Per germline, CDR1 SGHRS and CDR2 YFSETQ. The CDR3 is made up of 14 amino acids. Trimming took off 0 bases at V and 0 bases at J, with 6 bases between the two ends. CDR3 in amino acids: CASSLDRMNTEAFF. In DNA form, the CDR3 reads TGCGCCAGCAGCTTGGACAGGATGAACACTGAAGCTTTCTTT. The variable domain in full, completed from reference TRBV5-1 and TRBJ1-1, reads KAGVTQTPRYLIKTRGQQVTLSCSPISGHRSVSWYQQTPGQGLQFLFEYFSETQRNKGNFPGRFSGRQFSNSRSEMNVSTLELGDSALYLCASSLDRMNTEAFFGQGTRLTVV.

The table lists this clonotype with many counts. This chain uses TRBV6-1 with TRBJ1-1; 7 bases line up with TRBD1. In germline, CDR1 is MNHNS, CDR2 SASEGT. This CDR3 contains 14 residues. J was trimmed by 4 bases and V by 3 bases; bases with no gene match: 5. CDR3 nucleotides: TGTGCCAGCAGTGAGAACAGGGGAAGCACTGAAGCTTTCTTT. Protein sequence: CASSENRGSTEAFF.

The chain couples TRBV20-1 to TRBJ2-7; D perhaps matches TRBD2 (6 bases). Germline lookup yields CDR1 DFQATT and CDR2 SNEGSKA (reference sequence). The CDR3 sequence is 12 residues long. Trimming pared 6 bases from V and 2 bases from J, leaving 11 bases between. DNA for the CDR3: TGCAGTGCGCGGGACCTCGCCTACGAGCAGTACTTC. Translating gives CSARDLAYEQYF.

The chain recombines TRBV9 with TRBJ1-4; D remains ambiguous. Trimming took off 0 bases at V and 0 bases at J, with 12 bases between the two ends. The CDR3 has 17 residues. In germline, CDR1 is SGDLS, CDR2 YYNGEE. The CDR3 loop is CASSVDKTAATNEKLFF. CDR3 in DNA: TGTGCCAGCAGCGTAGATAAGACCGCAGCAACTAATGAAAAACTGTTTTTT.

The gene calls are TRBV7-9 and TRBJ2-7; D might be TRBD1 (5 bases). The CDR3 length is 14 residues. The germline V and J ends were trimmed by 4 bases and 3 bases, with 13 bases remaining between them. Germline values: CDR1 SEHNR, CDR2 FQNEAQ (reference sequence). The CDR3: CASSSPTGLYEQYF. For the CDR3, the DNA is TGTGCCAGCAGCTCCCCCACAGGCCTCTACGAGCAGTACTTC.

This clonotype has a handful of counts. The chain employs TRBV20-1 and TRBJ1-1, with D uncertain. The germline V and J ends were trimmed by 0 bases and 2 bases, with 13 bases remaining between them. Germline CDR1 and CDR2: DFQATT and SNEGSKA (reference sequence). There are 15 residues in the CDR3. The CDR3 nucleotides read TGCAGTGCTAGAGATCCTGGCAGATTCAACACTGAAGCTTTCTTT. It translates to CSARDPGRFNTEAFF.

This clonotype came up a few times. The V gene is TRBV29-1, the J gene TRBJ2-3; 7 nucleotides align to TRBD1. Looked up from germline, CDR1 is SQVTM and CDR2 is ANQGSEA. CDR3 length: 14 amino acids. V gave up 3 bases and J gave up 2 bases; unmatched junction bases: 5. The CDR3 DNA reads as TGCAGCGTTGATGGGACAGTACTCACAGATACGCAGTATTTT. Encoded protein: CSVDGTVLTDTQYF.

In this sample, this clonotype turned up a few times. The chain couples TRBV4-3 to TRBJ2-3; maybe TRBD1 (6 bases). CDR1 is LGHNA, CDR2 YSLEER, per germline. This CDR3 comprises 18 residues. Between the trimmed V and J ends, which lost 2 bases and 7 bases, there was a span of 25 bases. The CDR3 coding sequence is TGCGCCAGCAGCCAATACGCTGGCAGGGGATCCCCCACCAATACGCAGTATTTT. Amino acids: CASSQYAGRGSPTNTQYF.

V is TRBV5-6 and J is TRBJ2-7, with 7 nucleotides matching TRBD1. This CDR3 is built from 14 residues. Germline values: CDR1 SGHDT, CDR2 YYEEEE. The V segment lost 4 bases and the J segment 6 bases; nucleotides outside the gene matches: 10. The DNA of the CDR3 is TGTGCCAGCAGCCCGACAGGGCGGATGGGCGAGCAGTACTTC. The encoded protein is CASSPTGRMGEQYF. Complete variable domain (other parts from reference TRBV5-6 and TRBJ2-7): DAGVTQSPTHLIKTRGQQVTLRCSPKSGHDTVSWYQQALGQGPQFIFQYYEEEERQRGNFPDRFSGHQFPNYSSELNVNALLLGDSALYLCASSPTGRMGEQYFGPGTRLTVT.